The next 21 T cell receptor beta chains were all read from a single sample in a study of cytomegalovirus exposure and HLA in healthy donors. A multiplex PCR was run with 60 Vbeta primers and 13 Jbeta primers. Profiling relied on immunoSEQ multiplex PCR, and the TCRdb table lists in-frame clones only, not all of them. Counted here are 200,000 or so clones, roughly 83% occurring once; the ten biggest clones make up about 0.25%. The specimen was PBMCs. The receptors were gathered from a boy between 10 and 17 years old in good health and CMV-seronegative.

The CDR3 sequence is CATGHNQETQYF. The CDR3 coding sequence is TGTGCCACTGGACATAACCAAGAGACCCAGTACTTC. This chain uses TRBV21-1 with TRBJ2-5; the table names TRBD1, a call not compared with the DNA. TRBV21-1 is tagged as a pseudogene. This CDR3 has 12 residues.

This sequence joins TRBV27 and TRBJ2-5; 8 nucleotides match TRBD2. CDR3 length: 13 amino acids. Germline lookup yields CDR1 MNHEY and CDR2 SMNVEV (reference sequence). The trim removed 4 bases at V and 5 bases at J, leaving 3 bases unmatched. The CDR3 region is CASSWPGGETQYF. CDR3 DNA: TGTGCCAGCAGTTGGCCGGGGGGGGAGACCCAGTACTTC.

The chain joins TRBV30 to TRBJ2-5, with 13 positions matching TRBD2. The trim removed 4 bases at V and 9 bases at J, leaving 11 bases unmatched. Looked up from germline, CDR1 is GTSNPN and CDR2 is SVGIG (reference sequence). The CDR3 loop spans 15 amino acids. The CDR3 loop is CAWNPLGTSGESQYF. DNA of the CDR3: TGTGCCTGGAACCCCCTCGGGACTAGCGGGGAGTCCCAGTACTTC.

The chain is built from TRBV6-4 and TRBJ1-3; TRBD1 matches 8 bases. V lost 5 bases and J lost 3; bases outside the gene matches: 9. This CDR3 region has 16 residues. Germline V gene lookup returns CDR1 MRHNA and CDR2 SNTAGT. CDR3 sequence (DNA): TGTGCCAGCAGTCCCGGACAGGGCGGTAGTGGAAACACCATATATTTT. It translates to CASSPGQGGSGNTIYF.

The chain employs TRBV5-4 and TRBJ1-6; D possibly corresponds to TRBD1 (5 bases). The CDR3 is 15 amino acids. CDR1 is SGHNT and CDR2 is YYREEE in the germline V gene (reference sequence). Deletions cut 6 bases from V and 7 bases from J, with 17 bases between. CDR3 bases: TGTGCCAGCAACTCCGACAGATCCATAAATTCACCCCTCCACTTT. It encodes CASNSDRSINSPLHF.

This chain uses TRBV30 with TRBJ2-7; 7 bases agree with TRBD1. There are 13 residues in the CDR3. The ends lost 6 bases at V and 2 bases at J; junction bases unmatched: 7. Germline V gene sequence: CDR1 GTSNPN, CDR2 SVGIG (reference sequence). DNA for the CDR3: TGTGCCTGCCACCCCCAGGGGGCCTACGAGCAGTACTTC. This encodes CACHPQGAYEQYF.

The rearrangement uses TRBV19 and TRBJ2-7; 12 bases line up with TRBD2. The CDR3 covers 15 residues. Germline V gives CDR1 LNHDA, CDR2 SQIVND (reference sequence). Trimming cost V 5 bases and J 5 bases; bases outside gene matches: 7. The CDR3 sequence is CASSFTSGRFDEQYF. The CDR3 region has the DNA TGTGCCAGTAGTTTTACTAGCGGGAGGTTCGACGAGCAGTACTTC.

The gene calls are TRBV11-3 and TRBJ1-1; no reliable D call. Germline CDR1 is SGHNT and CDR2 is YENEEA. CDR3 length: 13 residues. Trimming shortened V by 0 bases and J by 4 bases, and 6 bases separated the two germline ends. The DNA of the CDR3 is TGTGCCAGCAGCTTAGACCGGGGCACTGAAGCTTTCTTT. Its translation is CASSLDRGTEAFF. The variable domain in full, with the rest retrieved from reference TRBV11-3 and TRBJ1-1, is EAGVVQSPRYKIIEKKQPVAFWCNPISGHNTLYWYLQNLGQGPELLIRYENEEAVDDSQLPKDRFSAERLKGVDSTLKIQPAELGDSAVYLCASSLDRGTEAFFGQGTRLTVV.

This clone occurred once. A junction boundary mismatches the germline segment, possibly from a read error. V gene TRBV7-7 combines with J gene TRBJ2-5, with 7 bases that match TRBD2. Looked up from germline, CDR1 is SSHAT and CDR2 is FNYEAQ (reference sequence). The length of the CDR3 is 13 residues. The CDR3 region is CASSYGRIETQYF. The CDR3 nucleotides read TGTGCTAGCAGCTACGGGAGGATAGAGACCCAGTACTTC. The whole variable domain, remainder taken from reference TRBV7-7 and TRBJ2-5, is GAGVSQSPRYKVTKRGQDVTLRCDPISSHATLYWYQQALGQGPEFLTYFNYEAQPDKSGLPSDRFSAERPEGSISTLTIQRTEQRDSAMYRCASSYGRIETQYFGPGTRLLVL.

About this clone: The junction departs from the called germline gene at one end, perhaps through a read error. The gene calls are TRBV9 and TRBJ1-1, with 8 bases aligning to TRBD1. Germline CDR1 SGDLS, CDR2 YYNGEE. The CDR3 loop spans 16 amino acids. The CDR3 here is CASSVVTGEMKTEAFF. Written as DNA, the CDR3 is TGTGCCAGCAGCGTAGTGACAGGGGAAATGAAAACTGAAGCTTTCTTT.

This chain connects TRBV7-2 to TRBJ2-5, with D perhaps TRBD2 (5 bases). The V end was cut by 3 bases, the J end by 1 base, with 12 bases between. Germline V gene sequence: CDR1 SGHTA, CDR2 FQGNSA. The CDR3 runs to 15 residues. CDR3: CASSLDGLSQETQYF. The DNA of the CDR3 is TGTGCCAGCAGCTTGGATGGACTCTCCCAAGAGACCCAGTACTTC.

Of note for this clone: In the same sample, other DNA sequences code for this CDR3. The chain uses TRBV18 and TRBJ1-5; possibly TRBD1 for D (5 bases). The CDR3 has 12 amino acids. Germline V gives CDR1 KGHSH, CDR2 LQKENI. The V and J ends lost 3 bases and 7 bases respectively, with 7 bases between them. CDR3 nucleotides: TGTGCCAGCTCACCTCCAGGGCAGCCCCAGCATTTT. Translating gives CASSPPGQPQHF.

The table lists this clone with a few counts. V is TRBV18 and J is TRBJ1-1; D is unclear. In germline, CDR1 is KGHSH, CDR2 LQKENI. This CDR3 has 11 residues. The germline V and J ends were trimmed by 6 bases and 5 bases, with 7 bases remaining between them. CDR3 sequence reads: CASSLSTEAFF. The CDR3 nucleotides read TGTGCCAGCTCCCTCAGTACTGAAGCTTTCTTT.

The V gene is TRBV28, the J gene TRBJ1-5; 7 bases fit TRBD1. The ends lost 11 bases at V and 0 bases at J; junction bases unmatched: 7. The CDR3 is 14 amino acids. Per germline, CDR1 MDHEN and CDR2 SYDVKM. CDR3 sequence (DNA): TGTGCCGGTCAGGGGGGCCTTAGCAATCAGCCCCAGCATTTT. It yields the protein CAGQGGLSNQPQHF.

The rearrangement joins TRBV6-1 to TRBJ2-5; 11 bases map to TRBD1. This CDR3 is 16 amino acids long. Looked up from germline, CDR1 is MNHNS and CDR2 is SASEGT. V gave up 4 bases and J gave up 6 bases; unmatched junction bases: 10. The CDR3 loop is CASSVVGTGGRKTQYF. In DNA, the CDR3 is TGTGCCAGCAGTGTGGTAGGGACAGGGGGTAGAAAGACCCAGTACTTC.

The table lists this clone with a few counts. The chain links TRBV10-3 to TRBJ1-5; TRBD1 matches at 7 bases. CDR1 is ENHRY, CDR2 SYGVKD, per germline. V trimming: 0 bases; J trimming: 0 bases; junction bases outside the gene matches: 8. The CDR3 runs 18 residues. CDR3 protein: CAISESGQDIYSNQPQHF. The CDR3 nucleotides read TGTGCCATCAGTGAGTCCGGACAGGACATCTATAGCAATCAGCCCCAGCATTTT.

The chain combines TRBV2 with TRBJ1-5; D may be TRBD1 (5 bases). CDR1 SNHLY and CDR2 FYNNEI come from the germline V gene. V shed 8 bases and J shed 8 bases, with 16 bases lying between them. The CDR3 runs to 13 residues. CDR3 protein: CASRAGTWEPQHF. CDR3 nucleotide sequence: TGTGCCAGCCGTGCCGGGACTTGGGAGCCCCAGCATTTT.

The chain links TRBV7-9 to TRBJ1-2; 8 nucleotides agree with TRBD1. J lost 5 bases, V lost 5 bases, and 10 bases had no gene match. CDR1 and CDR2 (germline): SEHNR, FQNEAQ (reference sequence). This CDR3 has 15 amino acids. In nucleotides, the CDR3 is TGTGCCAGCAGCCCGGACTACAGGGGGGATTATGGCTACACCTTC. Its protein is CASSPDYRGDYGYTF.

The chain employs TRBV27 and TRBJ2-3, with a weak D call TRBD1 (6 bases). The CDR3 sequence is 16 residues long. The V gene lost 0 bases and the J gene lost 0 bases, with 10 bases spanning the gap. The V gene's germline CDR1 is MNHEY and CDR2 SMNVEV (reference sequence). CDR3 amino acids: CASSLSQGLSTDTQYF. DNA of the CDR3: TGTGCCAGCAGTTTATCCCAGGGGCTCAGCACAGATACGCAGTATTTT.

On this clone itself: The same CDR3 also results from other DNA sequences found in this sample. The V gene is TRBV5-1, the J gene TRBJ1-6; D ambiguous. Germline-derived CDR1 and CDR2 are SGHRS and YFSETQ. Trimming took off 0 bases at V and 0 bases at J, with 7 bases between the two ends. CDR3 length: 16 amino acids. The CDR3 DNA is TGCGCCAGCAGCTTGGCGGGGAGCTCCTATAATTCACCCCTCCACTTT. This sequence encodes CASSLAGSSYNSPLHF.

The chain has TRBV10-3 and TRBJ2-1; 15 positions agree with TRBD2. The CDR3 sequence is 17 residues long. Germline V gene lookup returns CDR1 ENHRY and CDR2 SYGVKD. The V segment lost 4 bases and the J segment 5 bases; nucleotides outside the gene matches: 6. In DNA form, the CDR3 reads TGTGCCATCAGTGGGACTAGCGGGAGGGGGGAGGACAATGAGCAGTTCTTC. It yields the protein CAISGTSGRGEDNEQFF.